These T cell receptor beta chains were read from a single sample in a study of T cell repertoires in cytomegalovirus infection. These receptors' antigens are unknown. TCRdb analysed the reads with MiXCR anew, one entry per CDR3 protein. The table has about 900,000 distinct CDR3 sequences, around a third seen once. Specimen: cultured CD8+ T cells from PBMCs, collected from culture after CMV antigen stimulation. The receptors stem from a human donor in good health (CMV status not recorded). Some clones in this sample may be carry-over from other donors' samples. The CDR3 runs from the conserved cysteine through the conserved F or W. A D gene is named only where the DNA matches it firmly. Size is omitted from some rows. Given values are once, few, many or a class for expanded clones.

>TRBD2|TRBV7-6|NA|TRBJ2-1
CASSFLGGAESYNEQFF
TGTGCCAGCAGCTTCCTCGGGGGGGCGGAGTCCTACAATGAGCAGTTCTTC
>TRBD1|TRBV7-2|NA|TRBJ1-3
CASSFKGTGGGYGNTIYF
TGTGCCAGCAGCTTTAAAGGGACAGGGGGCGGTTATGGAAACACCATATATTTT
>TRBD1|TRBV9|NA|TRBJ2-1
CASSHGQGNSYNEQFF
TGTGCCAGCAGCCATGGACAGGGGAACTCCTACAATGAGCAGTTCTTC
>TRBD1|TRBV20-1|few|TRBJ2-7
CSAKPDPGGSYEQYF
TGCAGTGCCAAACCAGACCCAGGGGGCTCCTACGAGCAGTACTTC
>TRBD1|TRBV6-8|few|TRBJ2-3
CASSYSDRGGTDTQYF
TGTGCCAGCAGTTACTCCGACAGGGGAGGAACAGATACGCAGTATTTT
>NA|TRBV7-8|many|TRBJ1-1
CASSNRVNTEAFF
TGTGCCAGCAGCAACAGGGTTAACACTGAAGCTTTCTTT
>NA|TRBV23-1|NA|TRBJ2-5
CASSQSKDKLAEETQYF
TGCGCCAGCAGTCAATCGAAAGACAAGTTGGCCGAAGAGACCCAGTACTTC
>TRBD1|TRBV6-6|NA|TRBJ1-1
CASGQGRDTEAFF
TGTGCCAGCGGACAGGGGCGGGACACTGAAGCTTTCTTT
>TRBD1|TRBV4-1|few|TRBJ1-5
CASSQGDSFNQPQHF
TGCGCCAGCAGCCAAGGGGACAGCTTCAATCAGCCCCAGCATTTT
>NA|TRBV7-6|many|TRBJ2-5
CASSLEWGRETQYF
TGTGCCAGCAGCTTAGAATGGGGGCGAGAGACCCAGTACTTC
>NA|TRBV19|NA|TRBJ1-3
CASTMGTYSGNTIYF
TGTGCCAGTACCATGGGAACGTACTCTGGAAACACCATATATTTT
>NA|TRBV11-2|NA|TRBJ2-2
CASARITGELFF
TGTGCCAGCGCCCGCATCACCGGGGAGCTGTTTTTT
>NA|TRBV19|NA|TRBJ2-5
CASSISPLRSETQYF
TGTGCCAGTAGTATAAGTCCCCTCAGGTCAGAGACCCAGTACTTC
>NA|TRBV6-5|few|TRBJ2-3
CASSNSVGGTDTQYF
TGTGCCAGCAGTAATAGCGTTGGTGGCACAGATACGCAGTATTTT
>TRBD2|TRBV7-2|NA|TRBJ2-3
CASSWRTSGGEKIDTQYF
TGTGCCAGCAGCTGGAGAACTAGCGGGGGCGAAAAGATAGATACGCAGTATTTT
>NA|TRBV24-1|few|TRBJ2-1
CATSDLSIGSIGYNEQFF
TGTGCCACCAGTGATTTGAGTATCGGGTCTATCGGGTACAATGAGCAGTTCTTC
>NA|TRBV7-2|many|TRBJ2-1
CASSLATWSIF
TGTGCCAGCAGCTTAGCTACCTGGTCGATCTTC
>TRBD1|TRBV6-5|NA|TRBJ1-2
CASSYSGQFYGYTF
TGTGCCAGCAGTTACTCGGGACAGTTCTATGGCTACACCTTC
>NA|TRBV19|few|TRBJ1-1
CASSRARRSTEAFF
TGTGCCAGTAGTAGGGCCCGCAGAAGTACTGAAGCTTTCTTT
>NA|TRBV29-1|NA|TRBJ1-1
CSVQGRTEAFF
TGCAGCGTACAGGGACGGACTGAAGCTTTCTTT
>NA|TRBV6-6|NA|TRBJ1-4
CASSPLSATNEKLFF
TGTGCCAGCAGTCCCCTCAGCGCTACTAATGAAAAACTGTTTTTT
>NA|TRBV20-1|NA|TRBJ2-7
CSARLDNSYEQYF
TGCAGTGCTAGACTGGACAACTCCTACGAGCAGTACTTC
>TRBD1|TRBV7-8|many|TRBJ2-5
CASSLYRTGKLQETQYF
TGTGCCAGCAGCCTTTATCGGACAGGGAAACTCCAAGAGACCCAGTACTTC
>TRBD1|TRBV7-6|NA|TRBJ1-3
CASSSRDSSGNTIYF
TGTGCCAGCAGCTCCCGGGACAGCTCTGGAAACACCATATATTTT
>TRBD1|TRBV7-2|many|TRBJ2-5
CASSFSGGAETQYF
TGTGCCAGCAGCTTTTCAGGGGGCGCGGAGACCCAGTACTTC
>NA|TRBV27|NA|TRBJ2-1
CASSLLLVDRQYNEQFF
TGTGCCAGCAGTTTACTTCTTGTAGACAGACAATACAATGAGCAGTTCTTC
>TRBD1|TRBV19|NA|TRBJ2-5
CASSIWTGDRGSGETQYF
TGTGCCAGTAGTATCTGGACAGGGGATCGGGGAAGCGGAGAGACCCAGTACTTC
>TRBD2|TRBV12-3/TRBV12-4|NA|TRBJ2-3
CASSPRAGPRADTQYF
TGTGCCAGCAGCCCCAGAGCGGGGCCGAGGGCAGATACGCAGTATTTT
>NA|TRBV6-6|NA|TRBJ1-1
CASSYSTNVNTEAFF
TGTGCCAGCAGTTACTCGACAAATGTGAACACTGAAGCTTTCTTT
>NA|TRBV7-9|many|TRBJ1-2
CASRPTGSLYGYTF
TGTGCCAGCAGACCTACCGGGAGCCTCTATGGCTACACCTTC
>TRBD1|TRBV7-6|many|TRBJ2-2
CASSYPHWTGSGELFF
TGTGCCAGCAGCTACCCCCACTGGACAGGGTCCGGGGAGCTGTTTTTT
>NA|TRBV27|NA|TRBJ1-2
CASSFSGYYGYTF
TGTGCCAGCAGTTTCTCAGGGTACTATGGCTACACCTTC
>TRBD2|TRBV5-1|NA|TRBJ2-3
CASSLAAGLGLADTQYF
TGCGCCAGCAGCTTGGCCGCCGGACTAGGTCTTGCAGATACGCAGTATTTT